This passage covers 13 T cell receptor beta chains from one sample sequenced in a study of cytomegalovirus exposure and HLA in healthy donors. The PCR contained 60 Vbeta and 13 Jbeta primers. This table comes from immunoSEQ multiplex PCR, and its TCRdb copy is limited to in-frame clones, with some not included. The repertoire has approximately 150,000 clones, 55% to 85% of them found once; the top ten carry 2% to 2.5%. Sequenced: PBMCs. These receptors were taken from a man between 35 and 55 years old in good health and CMV-seronegative.

The V gene is TRBV7-7, the J gene TRBJ2-3; TRBD2 matches 9 bases. The trim removed 5 bases at V and 3 bases at J, leaving 15 bases unmatched. The CDR3 loop spans 18 amino acids. Germline-derived CDR1 and CDR2 are SSHAT and FNYEAQ (reference sequence). The CDR3 DNA sequence: TGTGCCAGCAGCCCCCTCGGAATCCAGCGGGAGGCGACAGATACGCAGTATTTT. It specifies CASSPLGIQREATDTQYF.

The chain joins TRBV30 to TRBJ2-7; 8 bases match TRBD1. The CDR3 sequence is 15 residues long. Trimming cost V 5 bases and J 7 bases; bases outside gene matches: 16. CDR1 is GTSNPN and CDR2 is SVGIG in the germline V gene (reference sequence). CDR3 coding DNA: TGTGCCTGGGGCCCTAAAGGGACAGGACCTAGGGAGCAGTACTTC. This codes for CAWGPKGTGPREQYF.

V and J are TRBV11-2 and TRBJ2-2, with D maybe TRBD2 (6 bases). The V gene lost 4 bases and the J gene lost 0 bases, with 9 bases spanning the gap. Per germline, CDR1 SGHAT and CDR2 FQNNGV. This CDR3 region has 15 residues. CDR3: CASSYSGTNTGELFF. The CDR3, as DNA: TGTGCCAGCAGCTATAGCGGAACGAACACCGGGGAGCTGTTTTTT. The variable domain in full, with the rest retrieved from reference TRBV11-2 and TRBJ2-2, is EAGVAQSPRYKIIEKRQSVAFWCNPISGHATLYWYQQILGQGPKLLIQFQNNGVVDDSQLPKDRFSAERLKGVDSTLKIQPAKLEDSAVYLCASSYSGTNTGELFFGEGSRLTVL.

This clone was seen a few times. This chain links TRBV7-6 with TRBJ2-6; D unresolved. V was shortened by 5 bases and J by 4 bases, with 9 bases between the two germline ends. Germline V gene lookup returns CDR1 SGHVS and CDR2 FNYEAQ. This CDR3 has 14 residues. CDR3 region: CASSPRTGANVLTF. CDR3 DNA: TGTGCCAGCAGCCCGCGAACCGGGGCCAACGTCCTGACTTTC.

V usage is TRBV6-5 and J usage is TRBJ1-2, with 8 positions matching TRBD1. Looked up from germline, CDR1 is MNHEY and CDR2 is SVGAGI. Trimming cost V 6 bases and J 4 bases; bases outside gene matches: 7. This CDR3 has 14 residues. For the CDR3, the DNA is TGTGCCAGCAGCTACGACAGGGGACCCTATGGCTACACCTTC. Residues: CASSYDRGPYGYTF.

The CDR3 protein is CASSQVLAGKTDTQYF. The CDR3 DNA reads TGCGCCAGCAGCCAAGTTCTAGCGGGAAAAACAGATACGCAGTATTTT. This sequence joins TRBV4-3 and TRBJ2-3; TRBD2 matches 9 bases. CDR1 LGHNA and CDR2 YSLEER come from the germline V gene. The CDR3 spans 16 residues. V was clipped by 1 base and J by 3 bases; unmatched bases: 5.

This chain links TRBV27 with TRBJ2-5; 7 nucleotides line up with TRBD2. This CDR3 comprises 16 residues. Trimming removed 5 bases from V and 5 bases from J; junction bases left unmatched: 14. Germline V gene sequence: CDR1 MNHEY, CDR2 SMNVEV (reference sequence). CDR3 coding DNA: TGTGCCAGCAGTCTCCAAGCCCGGACTAGGTTTGAGACCCAGTACTTC. This encodes CASSLQARTRFETQYF.

This clone has a handful of counts. This sequence joins TRBV25-1 and TRBJ1-5; no clear D gene. Looked up from germline, CDR1 is MGHDK and CDR2 is SYGVNS. The CDR3 is 13 amino acids. Between the trimmed V and J ends, which lost 7 bases and 4 bases, there was a span of 11 bases. The CDR3 is CASTGGFNQPQHF. CDR3 DNA sequence: TGTGCCAGCACTGGCGGTTTTAATCAGCCCCAGCATTTT. The full variable domain, its missing parts supplied by reference TRBV25-1 and TRBJ1-5, is EADIYQTPRYLVIGTGKKITLECSQTMGHDKMYWYQQDPGMELHLIHYSYGVNSTEKGDLSSESTVSRIRTEHFPLTLESARPSHTSQYLCASTGGFNQPQHFGDGTRLSIL.

The CDR3 DNA follows: TGTGCCAGCAGCCCGACTGAGCTCTACGAGCAGTACTTC. Translated: CASSPTELYEQYF. The chain combines TRBV2 with TRBJ2-7; D uncertain. This CDR3 is 13 amino acids long. CDR1 is SNHLY, CDR2 FYNNEI, per germline. With 6 bases removed from V and 3 bases from J, the gap between germline ends came to 12 bases.

The CDR3 here is CASSPGALFFGELFF. CDR3 DNA: TGTGCCAGCAGCCCCGGAGCGCTATTTTTCGGGGAGCTGTTTTTT. This chain connects TRBV5-6 to TRBJ2-2, with D uncertain. V lost 4 bases, J lost 7 bases, and 17 bases lay in between. Germline CDR1 is SGHDT and CDR2 is YYEEEE. This CDR3 is 15 amino acids long.

The J gene is TRBJ2-4, the V gene TRBV5-1, with D maybe TRBD1 (5 bases). The CDR3 extends over 14 amino acids. V was shortened by 1 base and J by 5 bases, with 10 bases between the two germline ends. The germline gives CDR1 SGHRS, CDR2 YFSETQ. The CDR3: CASSLSGFENIQYF. CDR3 DNA sequence: TGCGCCAGCAGCTTGTCAGGGTTCGAAAACATTCAGTACTTC.

This chain uses TRBV6-5 with TRBJ1-5, with D maybe TRBD1 (6 bases). The germline V gene encodes CDR1 MNHEY and CDR2 SVGAGI. The CDR3 is made up of 14 amino acids. Trimming shortened V by 2 bases and J by 3 bases, and 8 bases separated the two germline ends. CDR3: CASSYGQHNQPQHF. CDR3 sequence (DNA): TGTGCCAGCAGTTACGGACAGCACAATCAGCCCCAGCATTTT.

This rearrangement joins TRBV5-1 to TRBJ2-2; 7 bases agree with TRBD2. V dropped 4 bases and J dropped 4; count of bases not matched to a gene: 7. CDR1 and CDR2 (germline): SGHRS, YFSETQ. This CDR3 contains 15 residues. The CDR3 here is CASSNRDYLTGELFF. The CDR3 DNA sequence: TGCGCCAGCAGCAACCGGGACTACCTCACCGGGGAGCTGTTTTTT.